Listed here is a single T cell receptor beta chain. This sample was taken from a study of shared clonotypes between healthy human individuals. The method was immunoSEQ multiplex PCR; TCRdb's version includes in-frame clones alone and lacks a portion of them. This sample has roughly 2.6 million clones; over 85% occur once, and the top ten carry roughly 0.14%. The CDR3 sequence is 14 residues long. Per germline, CDR1 MNHNY and CDR2 SVGAGI (reference sequence). The V end was cut by 5 bases, the J end by 7 bases, with 14 bases between. The material sequenced was naive CD4+ T cells sorted from blood. As to subset: CD45RA+ positively selected. The chain links TRBV6-6 to TRBJ2-2; TRBD2 is a possible D gene (5 bases). This TCR came from a man younger than 30 in good health. The CDR3 DNA reads TGTGCCAGCAGTAATGATTTACTAGGCGGGGAGCTGTTTTTT. This sequence encodes CASSNDLLGGELFF.